This record looks at one T cell receptor beta chain sequence and its context. The source of the sample is a study of blood T cell repertoires in COVID-19. Background on the study: Spain, Italy and the United States supplied samples that represented acute and convalescent COVID-19. PBMCs, B-cell-depleted T cells, or T cells provided the cDNA or gDNA that made up the material.

The germline CDR1 and CDR2 sequences are LNHNV and YYDKDF (reference sequence). The V gene end was trimmed by 0 bases and the J gene end by 7 bases; junction bases not matched to a gene: 9. The CDR3 has 15 amino acids. In the authors' methods: Estimation of nucleated cell counts was performed using reference gene primer amplification. Only in-frame clones appear in the TCRdb table, and some are missing; sequencing was by immunoSEQ multiplex PCR. The D gene and trimming were derived from the DNA, and the V and J assignments and clone size from that table. The sample consists of about 100,000 clones, around 85% of them appearing once.

The sample comprised peripheral blood. The origin of this receptor is a man between 50 and 59 years old with active or convalescent COVID-19. The V call is TRBV15, the J call TRBJ2-7; 7 positions match TRBD1. This CDR3 is CATSRDSGTAIEQYF. The CDR3 DNA reads TGTGCCACCAGCAGAGATTCCGGGACAGCTATTGAGCAGTACTTC.